This T cell receptor (beta chain) comes out of a study of control samples from healthy donors and cancer patients. Losses at the gene ends were 4 bases for V and 6 bases for J; bases not matched to a gene: 12. CDR1 is SGHRS, CDR2 YFSETQ, per germline. The CDR3 is made up of 16 amino acids. There are a few counts of this clone. Sequencing was performed with immunoSEQ multiplex PCR; in TCRdb, only in-frame clones are kept and a portion is missing. The sample includes 90,000 to 100,000 clones, 70% to 80% of them seen just once. What was sequenced was blood. The chain couples TRBV5-1 to TRBJ1-5; 8 bases line up with TRBD1. The sequence derives from a woman in her twenties or thirties in good health. The CDR3 DNA is TGCGCCAGCAGCCCGGCGGCAGGGGGCGCGGGTCAGCCCCAGCATTTT. Translating it yields CASSPAAGGAGQPQHF.